Each of the 23 T cell receptor beta chains below was sequenced from the same sample in a study of blood T cell repertoires in COVID-19. Method: immunoSEQ multiplex PCR; TCRdb's copy keeps in-frame clones and lacks some. The repertoire holds around 150,000 clones, with about 81% as singletons. The sequencing sample was made of peripheral blood. The receptors were gathered from a human donor in a cohort sampled during active COVID-19.

The genes are TRBV12-3 or TRBV12-4 and TRBJ1-2, with 7 positions matching TRBD1. The CDR3 runs 13 residues. V shed 6 bases, J shed 1 base, and the junction held 2 bases outside the gene matches. The CDR3 protein is CASSNRGNYGYTF. CDR3 coding DNA: TGTGCCAGCAGCAACAGGGGTAACTATGGCTACACCTTC.

This clone was recorded only once. V usage is TRBV10-3 and J usage is TRBJ1-2, with 9 bases identical to TRBD1. With 6 bases clipped from V and 0 bases from J, the junction kept 5 bases outside the gene matches. Germline-derived CDR1 and CDR2 are ENHRY and SYGVKD. The CDR3 is made up of 15 amino acids. The chain's CDR3 is CAISPGQGSNYGYTF. Written as DNA, the CDR3 is TGTGCCATCAGCCCGGGACAGGGATCTAACTATGGCTACACCTTC.

The chain joins TRBV9 to TRBJ2-7, with D maybe TRBD1 (6 bases). Between the trimmed V and J ends, which lost 0 bases and 2 bases, there was a span of 15 bases. Germline CDR1 reads SGDLS; CDR2 reads YYNGEE. This CDR3 has 16 residues. The chain's CDR3 is CASSVGAQGETYEQYF. As DNA, the CDR3 is TGTGCCAGCAGCGTAGGAGCACAGGGAGAAACCTACGAGCAGTACTTC.

The chain carries TRBV19 and TRBJ2-5; 13 positions agree with TRBD2. The CDR3 is 15 amino acids. Germline V gene lookup returns CDR1 LNHDA and CDR2 SQIVND (reference sequence). The junction had 4 bases not matched to a gene; V was cut back by 6 bases and J by 3 bases. The CDR3 reads CASSRGLAGEETQYF. In DNA form, the CDR3 reads TGTGCCAGTAGCCGTGGACTAGCGGGAGAAGAGACCCAGTACTTC.

The J gene is TRBJ2-5, the V gene TRBV2, with D possibly TRBD1 on 6 matching bases. V lost 9 bases, J lost 2 bases, and 13 bases lay in between. The CDR3 is made up of 13 amino acids. CDR1 is SNHLY, CDR2 FYNNEI, per germline. This CDR3 is CARGGPNQETQYF. CDR3 in DNA: TGTGCCAGAGGGGGACCCAATCAAGAGACCCAGTACTTC.

The rearrangement joins TRBV19 to TRBJ1-2, with 7 bases that match TRBD1. Germline assignment: CDR1 LNHDA and CDR2 SQIVND (reference sequence). CDR3 length: 14 residues. V shed 4 bases and J 7 bases; nucleotides not matched to a gene: 9. The CDR3 spells CASSTRGQLPGYTF. The CDR3 region has the DNA TGTGCCAGTAGTACCCGGGGACAGCTCCCTGGCTACACCTTC.

A few counts support this clone. The chain uses TRBV9 and TRBJ2-2, with D uncertain. V lost 2 bases and J 3 bases, leaving 8 bases between the germline ends. The CDR3 loop spans 14 amino acids. From germline, CDR1 is SGDLS and CDR2 YYNGEE. The CDR3 nucleotides read TGTGCCAGCAGCGTCCAGAGGCACACCGGGGAGCTGTTTTTT. It translates to CASSVQRHTGELFF.

This chain links TRBV7-2 with TRBJ1-5; 7 nucleotides align to TRBD1. CDR3 length: 16 amino acids. CDR1 is SGHTA and CDR2 is FQGNSA in the germline V gene. Germline trimming cut 1 base from V and 6 bases from J; bases unmatched to any gene: 9. The CDR3 loop reads CASSLVRQGEGQPQHF. DNA for the CDR3: TGTGCCAGCAGCTTAGTGCGGCAGGGGGAAGGTCAGCCCCAGCATTTT.

This clone was seen a single time. This chain links TRBV6-1 with TRBJ2-7, with no clear D. The CDR3 is 14 amino acids. Germline V gene data show CDR1 as MNHNS and CDR2 as SASEGT. V was cut by 3 bases and J by 4 bases, with 13 bases left in between. The CDR3 DNA reads as TGTGCCAGCAGTGACGATGGGCCCTGGTACGAGCAGTACTTC. Translating it yields CASSDDGPWYEQYF.

This CDR3 is CASSPYGREDIQYF. The CDR3 nucleotides read TGTGCCAGCAGTCCGTACGGGAGGGAGGACATTCAGTACTTC. The chain recombines TRBV27 with TRBJ2-4, with TRBD2 matching over 8 bases. In germline, CDR1 is MNHEY, CDR2 SMNVEV (reference sequence). The trim removed 5 bases at V and 8 bases at J, leaving 8 bases unmatched. This CDR3 is 14 amino acids long.

The rearrangement joins TRBV4-1 to TRBJ2-7, with D perhaps matching TRBD2 (5 bases). V was trimmed by 5 bases and J by 7 bases, leaving 18 bases between them. The germline V gene has CDR1 MGHRA and CDR2 YSYEKL. The CDR3 covers 14 residues. The CDR3 loop is CASSAWTDTGEQYF. The DNA for the CDR3 is TGCGCCAGCAGCGCCTGGACGGATACGGGAGAGCAGTACTTC.

This rearrangement joins TRBV28 to TRBJ1-5; TRBD1 matches at 10 bases. V lost 6 bases to trimming and J lost 2 bases; unmatched junction nucleotides: 4. The CDR3 covers 15 residues. The V gene's germline CDR1 is MDHEN and CDR2 SYDVKM. CDR3 amino acids: CASRGTGVGNQPQHF. The DNA for the CDR3 is TGTGCCAGCAGGGGGACAGGGGTTGGCAATCAGCCCCAGCATTTT.

This clone was recorded a few times. The V call is TRBV12-3 or TRBV12-4, the J call TRBJ1-2; 7 bases line up with TRBD1. Unmatched junction bases numbered 2, after V lost 7 bases and J lost 3 bases. This CDR3 spans 12 amino acids. The CDR3 region is CASKTGDYGYTF. CDR3 DNA sequence: TGTGCCAGCAAAACAGGGGACTATGGCTACACCTTC.

The rearrangement joins TRBV27 to TRBJ2-4; a possible D gene is TRBD1 (6 bases). The germline V gene encodes CDR1 MNHEY and CDR2 SMNVEV (reference sequence). CDR3 size: 14 residues. Trimming cost V 5 bases and J 4 bases, with 12 bases left between them. This CDR3 reads CASSITGSKNIQYF. CDR3 DNA sequence: TGTGCCAGCAGTATAACAGGGTCAAAAAACATTCAGTACTTC.

The CDR3 DNA reads as TGTGCCAGCAGTTACAGTGCGGGAGCTGGGGCCAACGTCCTGACTTTC. This gives the protein CASSYSAGAGANVLTF. The chain has TRBV6-5 and TRBJ2-6; 7 bases fit TRBD2. The CDR3 contains 16 residues. Looked up from germline, CDR1 is MNHEY and CDR2 is SVGAGI. With 2 bases clipped from V and 2 bases from J, the junction kept 3 bases outside the gene matches.

This chain uses TRBV24-1 with TRBJ2-7; TRBD1 matches at 8 bases. With 7 bases clipped from V and 6 bases from J, the junction kept 10 bases outside the gene matches. The CDR3 has 14 residues. The germline V gene encodes CDR1 KGHDR and CDR2 SFDVKD. This chain's CDR3 is CATSPGQVSGEQYF. CDR3 nucleotides: TGTGCCACCAGCCCGGGACAGGTCTCGGGCGAGCAGTACTTC.

The rearrangement joins TRBV6-5 to TRBJ2-2, with 7 bases that match TRBD2. The CDR3 has 15 amino acids. The J segment lost 3 bases and the V segment lost 5 bases, leaving 6 bases of the junction unmatched. From germline, CDR1 is MNHEY and CDR2 SVGAGI. The CDR3 region is CASSTSREYTGELFF. The CDR3, as DNA: TGTGCCAGCAGTACCTCGCGGGAGTACACCGGGGAGCTGTTTTTT.

The gene calls are TRBV9 and TRBJ1-4, with 10 bases aligning to TRBD1. There are 15 residues in the CDR3. CDR1 is SGDLS, CDR2 YYNGEE, per germline. J was trimmed by 7 bases and V by 0 bases; bases with no gene match: 3. The CDR3, as DNA: TGTGCCAGCAGCGTAGCGGGGGACAGGGGTGAAAAACTGTTTTTT. It codes for CASSVAGDRGEKLFF. The whole variable domain, remainder taken from reference TRBV9 and TRBJ1-4, is DSGVTQTPKHLITATGQRVTLRCSPRSGDLSVYWYQQSLDQGLQFLIQYYNGEERAKGNILERFSAQQFPDLHSELNLSSLELGDSALYFCASSVAGDRGEKLFFGSGTQLSVL.

The V and J genes are TRBV7-7 and TRBJ2-3; 7 bases line up with TRBD1. CDR3 length: 15 residues. Trimming took 5 bases from V and 4 from J; bases not matched to a gene: 9. Germline loops: CDR1 SSHAT, CDR2 FNYEAQ (reference sequence). The CDR3 DNA reads TGTGCCAGCAGCCCCAGACAGGGCGCGGCAGATACGCAGTATTTT. Protein sequence: CASSPRQGAADTQYF.

The genes are TRBV10-2 and TRBJ1-1; D remains ambiguous. The CDR3 is 13 residues long. V dropped 4 bases and J dropped 2 bases, with 8 bases sitting between them. The germline V gene encodes CDR1 WSHSY and CDR2 SAAADI. The CDR3 coding sequence is TGCGCCAGCAGTGGCGGGCGAAACACTGAAGCTTTCTTT. It encodes CASSGGRNTEAFF.

This clone was seen just once. The CDR3 DNA sequence: TGTGCCAGCACCCAAGCGGCGGGAGGGTCCCAGTACTTC. It yields the protein CASTQAAGGSQYF. The chain carries TRBV6-5 and TRBJ2-7, with TRBD2 matching 9 bases. CDR1 and CDR2 from the germline V gene are MNHEY and SVGAGI. The CDR3 has 13 amino acids. V dropped 7 bases and J dropped 10; count of bases not matched to a gene: 11.

The J gene is TRBJ2-3, the V gene TRBV9, with 9 positions matching TRBD1. The junction had 3 bases not matched to a gene; V was cut back by 3 bases and J by 4 bases. The CDR3 has 14 amino acids. Germline CDR1 and CDR2: SGDLS and YYNGEE. The CDR3 DNA reads TGTGCCAGCAGCGAAAGGACAGGGGCAGATACGCAGTATTTT. This gives the protein CASSERTGADTQYF.

The chain has TRBV7-2 and TRBJ2-7, with TRBD2 matching over 11 bases. CDR1 is SGHTA, CDR2 FQGNSA, per germline. With 1 base clipped from V and 0 bases from J, the junction kept 5 bases outside the gene matches. The CDR3 is 17 amino acids. The CDR3 sequence is CASSLVSGTSGSYEQYF. In nucleotides, the CDR3 is TGTGCCAGCAGCTTAGTTTCCGGGACTAGCGGCTCCTACGAGCAGTACTTC.